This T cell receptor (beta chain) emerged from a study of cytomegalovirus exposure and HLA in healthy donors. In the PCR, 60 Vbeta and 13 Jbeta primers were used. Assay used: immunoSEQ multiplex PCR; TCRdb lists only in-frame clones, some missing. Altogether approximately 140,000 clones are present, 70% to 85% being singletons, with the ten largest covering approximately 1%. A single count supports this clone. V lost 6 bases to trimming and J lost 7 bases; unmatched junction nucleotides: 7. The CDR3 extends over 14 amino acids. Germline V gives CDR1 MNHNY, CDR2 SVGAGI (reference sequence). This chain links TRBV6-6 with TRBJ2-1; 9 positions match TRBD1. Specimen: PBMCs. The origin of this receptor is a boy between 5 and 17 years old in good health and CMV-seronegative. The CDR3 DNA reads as TGTGCCAGCAGCCCCGGGACAGGGCGAAATGAGCAGTTCTTC. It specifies CASSPGTGRNEQFF.